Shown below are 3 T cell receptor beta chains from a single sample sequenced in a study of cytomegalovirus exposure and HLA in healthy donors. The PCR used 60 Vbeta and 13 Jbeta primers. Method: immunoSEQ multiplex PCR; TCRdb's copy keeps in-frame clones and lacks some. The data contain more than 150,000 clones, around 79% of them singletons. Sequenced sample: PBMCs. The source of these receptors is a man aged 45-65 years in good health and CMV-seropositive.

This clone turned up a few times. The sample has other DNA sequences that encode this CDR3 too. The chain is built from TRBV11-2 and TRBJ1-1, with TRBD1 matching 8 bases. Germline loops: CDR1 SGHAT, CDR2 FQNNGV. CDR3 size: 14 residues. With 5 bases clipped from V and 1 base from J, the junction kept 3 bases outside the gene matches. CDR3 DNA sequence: TGTGCCAGCAGCCCAGGGGGCAGGAACACTGAAGCTTTCTTT. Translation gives CASSPGGRNTEAFF.

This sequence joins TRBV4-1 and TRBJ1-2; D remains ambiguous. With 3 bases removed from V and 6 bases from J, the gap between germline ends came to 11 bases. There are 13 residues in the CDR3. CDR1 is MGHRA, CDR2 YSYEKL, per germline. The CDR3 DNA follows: TGCGCCAGCAGCCAGCTGACGGAGGATGGCTACACCTTC. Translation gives CASSQLTEDGYTF.

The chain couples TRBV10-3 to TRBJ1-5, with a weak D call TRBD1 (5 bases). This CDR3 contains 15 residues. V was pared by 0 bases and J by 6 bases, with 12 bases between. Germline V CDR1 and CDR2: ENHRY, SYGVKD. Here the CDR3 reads CAISESMGGAQPQHF. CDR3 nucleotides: TGTGCCATCAGTGAGTCGATGGGGGGAGCTCAGCCCCAGCATTTT.